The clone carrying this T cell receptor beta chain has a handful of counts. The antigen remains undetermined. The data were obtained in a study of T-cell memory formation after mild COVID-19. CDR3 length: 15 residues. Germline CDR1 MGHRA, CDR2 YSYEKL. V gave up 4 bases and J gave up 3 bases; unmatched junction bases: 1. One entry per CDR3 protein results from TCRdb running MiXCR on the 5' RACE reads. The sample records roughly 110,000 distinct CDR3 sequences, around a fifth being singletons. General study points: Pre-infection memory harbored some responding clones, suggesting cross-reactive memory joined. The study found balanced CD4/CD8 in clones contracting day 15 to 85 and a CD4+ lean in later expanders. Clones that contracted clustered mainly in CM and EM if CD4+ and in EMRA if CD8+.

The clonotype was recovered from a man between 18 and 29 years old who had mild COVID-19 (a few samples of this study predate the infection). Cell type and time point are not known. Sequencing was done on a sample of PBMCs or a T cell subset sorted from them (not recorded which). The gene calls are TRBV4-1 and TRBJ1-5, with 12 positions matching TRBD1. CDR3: CASSPGQGANQPQHF. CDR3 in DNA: TGCGCCAGCAGCCCGGGACAGGGGGCCAATCAGCCCCAGCATTTT.